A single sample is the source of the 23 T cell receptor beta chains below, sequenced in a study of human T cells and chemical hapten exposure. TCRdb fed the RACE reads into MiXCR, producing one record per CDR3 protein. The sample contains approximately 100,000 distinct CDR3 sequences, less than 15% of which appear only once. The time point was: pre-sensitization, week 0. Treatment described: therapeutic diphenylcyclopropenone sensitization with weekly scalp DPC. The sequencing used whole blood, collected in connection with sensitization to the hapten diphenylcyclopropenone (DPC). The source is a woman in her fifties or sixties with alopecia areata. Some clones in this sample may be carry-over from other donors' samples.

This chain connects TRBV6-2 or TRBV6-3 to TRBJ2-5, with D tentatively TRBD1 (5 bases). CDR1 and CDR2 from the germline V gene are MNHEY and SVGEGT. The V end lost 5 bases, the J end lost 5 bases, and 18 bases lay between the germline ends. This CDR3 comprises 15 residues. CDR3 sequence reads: CASSDPPPSGETQYF. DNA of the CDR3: TGTGCCAGCAGTGACCCACCTCCATCAGGGGAGACCCAGTACTTC.

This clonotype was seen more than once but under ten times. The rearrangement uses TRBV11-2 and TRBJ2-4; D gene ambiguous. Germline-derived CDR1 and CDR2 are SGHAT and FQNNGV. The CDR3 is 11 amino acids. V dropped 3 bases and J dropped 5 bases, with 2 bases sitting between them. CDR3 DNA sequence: TGTGCCAGCAGCTTGGAAAACATTCAGTACTTC. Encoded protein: CASSLENIQYF.

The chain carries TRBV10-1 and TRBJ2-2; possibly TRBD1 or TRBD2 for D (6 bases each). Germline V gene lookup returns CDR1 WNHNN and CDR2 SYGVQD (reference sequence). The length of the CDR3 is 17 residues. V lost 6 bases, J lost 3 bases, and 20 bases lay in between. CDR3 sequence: CASSSPAAGGYTGELFF. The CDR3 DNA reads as TGCGCCAGCAGCTCCCCCGCCGCCGGGGGCTACACCGGGGAGCTGTTTTTT.

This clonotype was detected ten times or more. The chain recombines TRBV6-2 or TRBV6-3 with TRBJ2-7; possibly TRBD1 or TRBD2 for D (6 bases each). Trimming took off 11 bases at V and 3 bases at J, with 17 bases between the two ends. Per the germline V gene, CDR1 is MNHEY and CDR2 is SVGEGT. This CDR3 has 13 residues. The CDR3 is CASGDTFNYEQYF. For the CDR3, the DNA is TGTGCCTCGGGGGACACCTTTAACTACGAGCAGTACTTC.

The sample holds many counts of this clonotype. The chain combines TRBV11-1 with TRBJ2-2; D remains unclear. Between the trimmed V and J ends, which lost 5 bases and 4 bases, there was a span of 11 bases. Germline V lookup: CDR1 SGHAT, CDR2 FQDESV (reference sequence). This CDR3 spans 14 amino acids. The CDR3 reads CASSPRVGTGELFF. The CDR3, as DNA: TGTGCCAGCAGCCCACGCGTGGGCACCGGGGAGCTGTTTTTT.

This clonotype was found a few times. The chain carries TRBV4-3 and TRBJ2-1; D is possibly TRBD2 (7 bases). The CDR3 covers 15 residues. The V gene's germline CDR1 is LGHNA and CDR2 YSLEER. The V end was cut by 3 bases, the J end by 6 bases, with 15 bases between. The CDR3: CASSQEGGARNEQFF. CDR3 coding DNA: TGCGCCAGCAGCCAGGAGGGGGGGGCCCGCAATGAGCAGTTCTTC.

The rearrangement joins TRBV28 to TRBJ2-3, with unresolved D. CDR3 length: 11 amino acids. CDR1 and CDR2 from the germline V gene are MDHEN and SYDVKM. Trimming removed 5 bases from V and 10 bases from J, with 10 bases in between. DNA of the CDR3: TGTGCCAGCAGTGGAGAGACATCGCAGTATTTT. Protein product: CASSGETSQYF.

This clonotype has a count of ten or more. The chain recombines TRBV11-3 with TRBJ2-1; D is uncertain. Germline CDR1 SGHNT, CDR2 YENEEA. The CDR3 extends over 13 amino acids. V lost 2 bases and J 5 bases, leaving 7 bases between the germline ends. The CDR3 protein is CASSLSSDNEQFF. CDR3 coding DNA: TGTGCCAGCAGCTTATCGTCGGACAATGAGCAGTTCTTC.

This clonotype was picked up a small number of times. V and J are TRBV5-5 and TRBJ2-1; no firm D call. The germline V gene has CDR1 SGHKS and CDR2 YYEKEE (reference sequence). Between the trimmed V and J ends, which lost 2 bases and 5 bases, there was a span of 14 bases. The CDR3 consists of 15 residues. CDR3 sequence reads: CASSLMTAGHNEQFF. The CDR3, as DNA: TGTGCCAGCAGCTTAATGACTGCCGGCCACAATGAGCAGTTCTTC.

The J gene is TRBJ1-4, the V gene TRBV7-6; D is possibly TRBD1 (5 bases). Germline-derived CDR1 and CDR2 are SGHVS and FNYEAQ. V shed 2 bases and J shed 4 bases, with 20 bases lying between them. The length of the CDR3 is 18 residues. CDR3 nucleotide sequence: TGTGCCAGCAGCTTAAGAAAAGGGACCGAACCCTTTAATGAAAAACTGTTTTTT. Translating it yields CASSLRKGTEPFNEKLFF. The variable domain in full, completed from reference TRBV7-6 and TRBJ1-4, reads GAGVSQSPRYKVTKRGQDVALRCDPISGHVSLYWYRQALGQGPEFLTYFNYEAQQDKSGLPNDRFSAERPEGSISTLTIQRTEQRDSAMYRCASSLRKGTEPFNEKLFFGSGTQLSVL.

The CDR3 DNA sequence: TGTGCCAGCAGTTTAGGGGGGACTGTCTATGGCTACACCTTC. This gives the protein CASSLGGTVYGYTF. The chain joins TRBV28 to TRBJ1-2; D perhaps matches TRBD1 (5 bases). Germline lookup yields CDR1 MDHEN and CDR2 SYDVKM. The V and J ends lost 2 bases and 4 bases respectively, with 11 bases between them. The CDR3 totals 14 residues.

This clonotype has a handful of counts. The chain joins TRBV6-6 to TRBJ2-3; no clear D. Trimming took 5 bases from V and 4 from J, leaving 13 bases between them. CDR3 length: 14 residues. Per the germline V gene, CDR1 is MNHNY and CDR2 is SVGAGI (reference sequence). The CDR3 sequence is CASSTPSRADTQYF. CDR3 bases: TGTGCCAGCAGTACCCCTTCTAGGGCAGATACGCAGTATTTT.

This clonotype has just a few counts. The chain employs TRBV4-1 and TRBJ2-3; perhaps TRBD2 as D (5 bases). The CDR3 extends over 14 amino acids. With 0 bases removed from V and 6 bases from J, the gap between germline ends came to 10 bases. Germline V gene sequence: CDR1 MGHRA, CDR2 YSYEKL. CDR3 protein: CASSQDWRLDTQYF. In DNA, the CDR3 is TGCGCCAGCAGCCAAGATTGGAGGTTGGATACGCAGTATTTT.

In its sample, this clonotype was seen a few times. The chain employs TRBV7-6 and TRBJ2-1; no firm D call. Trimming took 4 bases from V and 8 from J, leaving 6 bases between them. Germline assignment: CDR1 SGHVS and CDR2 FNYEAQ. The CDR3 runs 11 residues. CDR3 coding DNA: TGTGCCAGCAGCTCAGGATATGAGCAGTTCTTC. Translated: CASSSGYEQFF.

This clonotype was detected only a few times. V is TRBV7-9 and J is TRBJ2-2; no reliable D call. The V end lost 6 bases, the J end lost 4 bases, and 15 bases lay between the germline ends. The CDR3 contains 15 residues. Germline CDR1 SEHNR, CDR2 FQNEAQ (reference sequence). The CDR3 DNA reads TGTGCCAGCAGTCTTCTTGGAAGAAGCACCGGGGAGCTGTTTTTT. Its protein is CASSLLGRSTGELFF. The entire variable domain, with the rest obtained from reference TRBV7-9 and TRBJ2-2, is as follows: DTGVSQNPRHKITKRGQNVTFRCDPISEHNRLYWYRQTLGQGPEFLTYFQNEAQLEKSRLLSDRFSAERPKGSFSTLEIQRTEQGDSAMYLCASSLLGRSTGELFFGEGSRLTVL.

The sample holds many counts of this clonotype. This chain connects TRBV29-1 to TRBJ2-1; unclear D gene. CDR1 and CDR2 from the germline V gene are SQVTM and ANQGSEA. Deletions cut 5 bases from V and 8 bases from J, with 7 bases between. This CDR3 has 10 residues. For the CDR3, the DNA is TGCAGCGTTCAGTATTATGAGCAGTTCTTC. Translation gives CSVQYYEQFF.

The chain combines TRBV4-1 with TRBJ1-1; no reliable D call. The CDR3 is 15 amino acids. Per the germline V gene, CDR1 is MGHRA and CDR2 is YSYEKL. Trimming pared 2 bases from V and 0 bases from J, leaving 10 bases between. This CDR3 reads CASSQTRHLNTEAFF. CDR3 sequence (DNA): TGCGCCAGCAGCCAAACCCGGCATTTGAACACTGAAGCTTTCTTT.

CDR3 protein: CASRPQPNSNTGELFF. Written as DNA, the CDR3 is TGTGCCAGCAGACCACAGCCAAATTCGAACACCGGGGAGCTGTTTTTT. This chain connects TRBV12-3 or TRBV12-4 to TRBJ2-2; D not certain. Trimming cost V 6 bases and J 0 bases, with 14 bases left between them. The length of the CDR3 is 16 residues.

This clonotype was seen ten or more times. CDR3 bases: TGTGCCAGTAGTGGGACAGGGGGGAATCAGCCCCAGCATTTT. Protein: CASSGTGGNQPQHF. This chain connects TRBV19 to TRBJ1-5, with TRBD1 matching 11 bases. Trimming cost V 5 bases and J 4 bases; bases outside gene matches: 1. Germline V gene data show CDR1 as LNHDA and CDR2 as SQIVND (reference sequence). This CDR3 comprises 14 residues.

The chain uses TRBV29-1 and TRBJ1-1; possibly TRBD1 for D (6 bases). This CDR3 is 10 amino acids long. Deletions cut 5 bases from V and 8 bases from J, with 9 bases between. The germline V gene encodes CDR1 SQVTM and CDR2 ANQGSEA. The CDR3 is CSVRQAEAFF. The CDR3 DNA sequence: TGCAGCGTTAGACAGGCAGAAGCTTTCTTT.

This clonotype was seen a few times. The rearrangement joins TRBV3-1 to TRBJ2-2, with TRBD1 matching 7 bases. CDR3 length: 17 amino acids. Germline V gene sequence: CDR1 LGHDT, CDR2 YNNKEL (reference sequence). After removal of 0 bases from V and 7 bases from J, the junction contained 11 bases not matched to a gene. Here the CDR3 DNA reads TGTGCCAGCAGCCAAGAACAAATGACAGGGTACGGCGGGGAGCTGTTTTTT. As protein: CASSQEQMTGYGGELFF.

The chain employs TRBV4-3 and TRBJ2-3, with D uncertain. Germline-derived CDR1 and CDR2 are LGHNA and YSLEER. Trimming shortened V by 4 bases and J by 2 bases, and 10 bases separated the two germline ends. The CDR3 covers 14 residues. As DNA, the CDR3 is TGCGCCAGCAGCCGACGGACGTCCACAGATACGCAGTATTTT. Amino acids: CASSRRTSTDTQYF.

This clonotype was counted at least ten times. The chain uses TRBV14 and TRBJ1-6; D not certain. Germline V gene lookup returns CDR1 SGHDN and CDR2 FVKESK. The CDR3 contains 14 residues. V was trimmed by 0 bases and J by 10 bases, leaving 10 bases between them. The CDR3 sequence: CASSQDSLRSPLHF. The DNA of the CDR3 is TGTGCCAGCAGCCAAGACAGCCTGCGGTCACCCCTCCACTTT.